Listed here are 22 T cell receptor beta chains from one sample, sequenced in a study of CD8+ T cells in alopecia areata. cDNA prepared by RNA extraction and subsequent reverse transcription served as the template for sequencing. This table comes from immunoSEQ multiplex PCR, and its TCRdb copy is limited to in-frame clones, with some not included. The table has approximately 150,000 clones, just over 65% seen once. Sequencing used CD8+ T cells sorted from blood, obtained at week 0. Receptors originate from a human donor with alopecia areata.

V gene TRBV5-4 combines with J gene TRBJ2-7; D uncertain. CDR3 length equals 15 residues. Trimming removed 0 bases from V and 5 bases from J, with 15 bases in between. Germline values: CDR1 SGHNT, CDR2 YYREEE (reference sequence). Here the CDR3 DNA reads TGTGCCAGCAGCTTGGAGGGTAGGGCTTCCGACGAGCAGTACTTC. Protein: CASSLEGRASDEQYF.

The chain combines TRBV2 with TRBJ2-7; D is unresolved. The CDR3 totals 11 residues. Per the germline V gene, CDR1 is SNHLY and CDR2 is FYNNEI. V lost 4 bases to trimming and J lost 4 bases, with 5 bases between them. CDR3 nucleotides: TGTGCCAGCAGTGGTCGATACGAGCAGTACTTC. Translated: CASSGRYEQYF. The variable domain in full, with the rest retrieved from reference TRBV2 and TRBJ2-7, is EPEVTQTPSHQVTQMGQEVILRCVPISNHLYFYWYRQILGQKVEFLVSFYNNEISEKSEIFDDQFSVERPDGSNFTLKIRSTKLEDSAMYFCASSGRYEQYFGPGTRLTVT.

Written as DNA, the CDR3 is TGTGCCTGGAATCCCCGAGACAAACCTAGCACAGATACGCAGTATTTT. Its protein product is CAWNPRDKPSTDTQYF. This sequence joins TRBV30 and TRBJ2-3; no definite D call. This CDR3 comprises 16 residues. Germline V CDR1 and CDR2: GTSNPN, SVGIG (reference sequence). V lost 4 bases and J lost 0, with 17 bases in between.

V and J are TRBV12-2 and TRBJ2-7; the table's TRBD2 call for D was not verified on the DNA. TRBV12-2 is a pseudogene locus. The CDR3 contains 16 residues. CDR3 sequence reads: CASRLGWRENSYEQYF. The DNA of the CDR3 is TGTGCAAGTCGCTTAGGGTGGAGGGAGAACTCCTACGAGCAGTACTTC.

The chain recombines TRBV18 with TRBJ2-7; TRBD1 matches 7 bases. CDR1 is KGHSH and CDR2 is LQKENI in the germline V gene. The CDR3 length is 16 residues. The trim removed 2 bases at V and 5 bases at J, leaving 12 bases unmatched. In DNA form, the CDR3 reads TGTGCCAGCTCACCAACGGACAGGACGAACATCCACGAGCAGTACTTC. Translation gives CASSPTDRTNIHEQYF.

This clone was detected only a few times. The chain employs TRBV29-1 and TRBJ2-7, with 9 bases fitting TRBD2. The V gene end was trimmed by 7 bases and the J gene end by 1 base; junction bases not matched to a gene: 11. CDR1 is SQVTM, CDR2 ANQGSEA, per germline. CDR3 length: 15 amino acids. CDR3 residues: CSAGGLAGTSYEQYF. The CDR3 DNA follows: TGCAGCGCTGGAGGGCTAGCGGGGACATCCTACGAGCAGTACTTC.

CDR3 sequence (DNA): TGTGCCAGCAGCTTAGTGAACAGGGAAACCGGGGAGCTGTTTTTT. This gives the protein CASSLVNRETGELFF. V is TRBV11-2 and J is TRBJ2-2; maybe TRBD1 (6 bases). Germline V gene sequence: CDR1 SGHAT, CDR2 FQNNGV. This CDR3 contains 15 residues. The V gene lost 1 base and the J gene lost 5 bases, with 11 bases spanning the gap.

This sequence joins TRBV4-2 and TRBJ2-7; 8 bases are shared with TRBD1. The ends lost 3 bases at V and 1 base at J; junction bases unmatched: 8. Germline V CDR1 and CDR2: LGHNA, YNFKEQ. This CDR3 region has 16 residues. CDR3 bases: TGTGCCAGCAGCCAGACTATGACAGGGGATTCCTACGAGCAGTACTTC. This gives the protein CASSQTMTGDSYEQYF.

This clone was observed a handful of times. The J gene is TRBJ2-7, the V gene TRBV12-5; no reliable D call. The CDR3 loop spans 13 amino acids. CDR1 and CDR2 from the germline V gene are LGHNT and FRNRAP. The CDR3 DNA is TGTGCCACAACACAACCCCAGTCCTACGAGCAGTACTTC. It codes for CATTQPQSYEQYF.

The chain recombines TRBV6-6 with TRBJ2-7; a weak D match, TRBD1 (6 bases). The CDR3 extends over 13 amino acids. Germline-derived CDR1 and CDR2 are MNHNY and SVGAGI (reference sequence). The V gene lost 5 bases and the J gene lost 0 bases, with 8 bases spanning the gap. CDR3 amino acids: CASSRTDSYEQYF. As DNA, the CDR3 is TGTGCCAGCAGTCGGACAGACTCCTACGAGCAGTACTTC.

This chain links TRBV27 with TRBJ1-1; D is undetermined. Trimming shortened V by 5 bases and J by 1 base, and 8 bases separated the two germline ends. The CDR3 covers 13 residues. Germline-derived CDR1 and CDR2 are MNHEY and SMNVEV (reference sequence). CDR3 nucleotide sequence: TGTGCCAGCAGTATCCACACGAACACTGAAGCTTTCTTT. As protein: CASSIHTNTEAFF.

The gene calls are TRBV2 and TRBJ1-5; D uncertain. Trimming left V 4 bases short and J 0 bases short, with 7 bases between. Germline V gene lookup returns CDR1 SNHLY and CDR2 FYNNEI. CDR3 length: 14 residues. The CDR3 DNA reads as TGTGCCAGCAGTGCGGGTTATAGCAATCAGCCCCAGCATTTT. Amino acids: CASSAGYSNQPQHF.

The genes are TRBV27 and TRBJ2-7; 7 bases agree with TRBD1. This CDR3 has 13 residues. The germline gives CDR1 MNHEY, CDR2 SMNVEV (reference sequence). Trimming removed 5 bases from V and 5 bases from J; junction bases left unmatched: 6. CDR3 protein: CASSRQGANEQYF. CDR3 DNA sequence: TGTGCCAGCAGTCGACAGGGAGCCAACGAGCAGTACTTC.

The CDR3 DNA reads TGTGCCTGGAGTGGGGGGGTGGTCAATCAGCCCCAGCATTTT. Amino acids: CAWSGGVVNQPQHF. V usage is TRBV30 and J usage is TRBJ1-5, with D perhaps TRBD1 (5 bases). V was clipped by 1 base and J by 3 bases, with 10 bases between them. The CDR3 spans 14 residues. The germline V gene has CDR1 GTSNPN and CDR2 SVGIG (reference sequence).

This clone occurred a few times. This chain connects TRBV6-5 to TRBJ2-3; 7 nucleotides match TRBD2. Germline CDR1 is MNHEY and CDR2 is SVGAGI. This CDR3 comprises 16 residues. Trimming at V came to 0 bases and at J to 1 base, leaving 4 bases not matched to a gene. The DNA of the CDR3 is TGTGCCAGCAGTTACTCCCGCCGGGGGGGCACAGATACGCAGTATTTT. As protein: CASSYSRRGGTDTQYF.

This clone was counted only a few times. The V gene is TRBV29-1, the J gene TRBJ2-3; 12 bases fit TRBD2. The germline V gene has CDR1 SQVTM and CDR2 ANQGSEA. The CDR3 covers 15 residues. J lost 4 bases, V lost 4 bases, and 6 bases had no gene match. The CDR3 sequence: CSVALAGGRADTQYF. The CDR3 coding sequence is TGCAGCGTTGCACTAGCGGGGGGCCGGGCAGATACGCAGTATTTT.

CDR3 nucleotides: TGTGCCAGCAGCTTGGGGACAGGGGCGGGCGAGCAGTACTTC. This gives the protein CASSLGTGAGEQYF. The V and J genes are TRBV13 and TRBJ2-7; 10 positions match TRBD1. From germline, CDR1 is PRHDT and CDR2 FYEKMQ (reference sequence). The length of the CDR3 is 14 residues. With 3 bases clipped from V and 6 bases from J, the junction kept 5 bases outside the gene matches.

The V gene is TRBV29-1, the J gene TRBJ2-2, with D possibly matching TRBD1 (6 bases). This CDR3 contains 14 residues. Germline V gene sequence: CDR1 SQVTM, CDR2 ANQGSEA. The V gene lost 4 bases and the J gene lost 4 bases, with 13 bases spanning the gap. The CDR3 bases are TGCAGCGTTGCGGGACACGGAGGCACCGGGGAGCTGTTTTTT. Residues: CSVAGHGGTGELFF.

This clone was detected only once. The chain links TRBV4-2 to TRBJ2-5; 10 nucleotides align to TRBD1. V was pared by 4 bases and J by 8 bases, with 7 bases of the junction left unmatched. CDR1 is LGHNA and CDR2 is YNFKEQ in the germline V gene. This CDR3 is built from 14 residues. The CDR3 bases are TGTGCCAGCAGCCCTGGGACAGGGGAGTCCACCCAGTACTTC. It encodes CASSPGTGESTQYF.

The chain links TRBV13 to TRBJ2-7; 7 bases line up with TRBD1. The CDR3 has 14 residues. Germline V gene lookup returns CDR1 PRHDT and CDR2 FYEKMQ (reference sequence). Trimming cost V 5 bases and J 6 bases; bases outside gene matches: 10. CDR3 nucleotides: TGTGCCAGCAGCCCTAGGGACAGACCCATCGAGCAGTACTTC. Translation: CASSPRDRPIEQYF.

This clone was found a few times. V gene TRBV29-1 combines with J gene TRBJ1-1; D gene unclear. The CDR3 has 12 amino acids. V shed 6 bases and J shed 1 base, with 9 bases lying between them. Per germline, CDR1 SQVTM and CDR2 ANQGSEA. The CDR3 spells CSVWEGNTEAFF. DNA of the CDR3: TGCAGCGTGTGGGAGGGGAACACTGAAGCTTTCTTT.

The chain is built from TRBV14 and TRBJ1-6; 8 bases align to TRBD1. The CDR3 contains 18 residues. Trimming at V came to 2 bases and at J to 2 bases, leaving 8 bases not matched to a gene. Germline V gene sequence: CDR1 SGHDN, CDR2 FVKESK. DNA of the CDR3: TGTGCCAGCAGCCAACAGCCGGGACAGGCCACCTATAATTCACCCCTCCACTTT. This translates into CASSQQPGQATYNSPLHF.